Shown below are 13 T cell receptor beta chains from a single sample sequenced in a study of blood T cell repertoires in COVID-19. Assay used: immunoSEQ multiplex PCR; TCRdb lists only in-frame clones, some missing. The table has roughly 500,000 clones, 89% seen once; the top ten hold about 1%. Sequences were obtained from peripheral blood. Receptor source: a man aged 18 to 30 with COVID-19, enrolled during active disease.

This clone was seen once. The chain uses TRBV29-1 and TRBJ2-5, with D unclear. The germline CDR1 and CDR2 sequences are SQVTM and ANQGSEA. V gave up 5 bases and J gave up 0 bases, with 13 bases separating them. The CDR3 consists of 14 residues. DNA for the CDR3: TGCAGCGTTAGGCCCCCTAGGAACCAAGAGACCCAGTACTTC. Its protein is CSVRPPRNQETQYF. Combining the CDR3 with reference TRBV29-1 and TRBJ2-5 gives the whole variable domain SAVISQKPSRDICQRGTSLTIQCQVDSQVTMMFWYRQQPGQSLTLIATANQGSEATYESGFVIDKFPISRPNLTFSTLTVSNMSPEDSSIYLCSVRPPRNQETQYFGPGTRLLVL.

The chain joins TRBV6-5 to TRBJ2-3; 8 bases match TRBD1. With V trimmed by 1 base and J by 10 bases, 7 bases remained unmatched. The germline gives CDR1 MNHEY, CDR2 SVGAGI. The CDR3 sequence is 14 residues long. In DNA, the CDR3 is TGTGCCAGCAGTTACTACGGACAGGGCGATCCGCAGTATTTT. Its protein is CASSYYGQGDPQYF.

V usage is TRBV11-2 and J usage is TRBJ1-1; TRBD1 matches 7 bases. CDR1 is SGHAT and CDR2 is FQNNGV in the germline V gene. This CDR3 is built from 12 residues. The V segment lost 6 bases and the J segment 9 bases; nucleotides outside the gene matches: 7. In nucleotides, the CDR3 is TGTGCCAGCAGTTCGGGACAGAAACAAGCTTTCTTT. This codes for CASSSGQKQAFF.

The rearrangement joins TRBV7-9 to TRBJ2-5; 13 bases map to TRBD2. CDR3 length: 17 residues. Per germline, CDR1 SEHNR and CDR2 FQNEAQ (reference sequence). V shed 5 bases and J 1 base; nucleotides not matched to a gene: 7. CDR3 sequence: CASSPRTSGSGQETQYF. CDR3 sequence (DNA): TGTGCCAGCAGCCCTAGGACTAGCGGGAGCGGCCAAGAGACCCAGTACTTC.

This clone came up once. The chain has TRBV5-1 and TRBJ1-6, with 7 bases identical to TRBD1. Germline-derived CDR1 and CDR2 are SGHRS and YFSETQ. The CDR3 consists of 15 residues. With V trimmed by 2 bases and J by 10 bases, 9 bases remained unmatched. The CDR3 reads CASSFGQASGSPLHF. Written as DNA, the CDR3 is TGCGCCAGCAGCTTTGGACAGGCTAGTGGATCACCCCTCCACTTT.

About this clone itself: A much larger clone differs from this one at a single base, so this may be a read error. CDR3: CASSFDRVGSPLHF. For the CDR3, the DNA is TGTGCCAGCAGCTTCGACAGGGTGGGATCACCCCTCCACTTT. This chain connects TRBV7-9 to TRBJ1-6, with 7 positions matching TRBD1. From germline, CDR1 is SEHNR and CDR2 FQNEAQ (reference sequence). The CDR3 spans 14 residues. V was pared by 3 bases and J by 10 bases, with 6 bases of the junction left unmatched.

The CDR3: CASSPQAGVGETQYF. For the CDR3, the DNA is TGTGCCAGCAGCCCCCAAGCGGGAGTAGGAGAGACCCAGTACTTC. This chain links TRBV9 with TRBJ2-5, with 8 nucleotides matching TRBD2. The J segment lost 4 bases and the V segment lost 4 bases, leaving 9 bases of the junction unmatched. From germline, CDR1 is SGDLS and CDR2 YYNGEE. CDR3 size: 15 residues.

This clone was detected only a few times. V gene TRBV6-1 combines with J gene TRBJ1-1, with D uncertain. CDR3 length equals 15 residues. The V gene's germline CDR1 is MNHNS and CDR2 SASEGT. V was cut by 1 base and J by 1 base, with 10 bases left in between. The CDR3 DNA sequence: TGTGCCAGCAGTGAAGAGGCGGATGGGAACACTGAAGCTTTCTTT. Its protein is CASSEEADGNTEAFF.

CDR3 DNA sequence: TGTGCCAGCAGCTTGGCGCTAGCGGGGGGGACGCAGTACTTC. This sequence encodes CASSLALAGGTQYF. The chain recombines TRBV5-5 with TRBJ2-7; 12 bases fit TRBD2. The CDR3 has 14 amino acids. CDR1 SGHKS and CDR2 YYEKEE come from the germline V gene (reference sequence). V was pared by 0 bases and J by 9 bases, with 4 bases of the junction left unmatched.

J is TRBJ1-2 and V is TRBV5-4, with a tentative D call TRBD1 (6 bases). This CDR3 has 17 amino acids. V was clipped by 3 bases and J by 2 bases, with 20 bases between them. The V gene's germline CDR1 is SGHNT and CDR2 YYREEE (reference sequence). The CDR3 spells CASSSMTGLLVNYGYTF. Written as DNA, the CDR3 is TGTGCCAGCAGCTCTATGACAGGATTATTGGTAAACTATGGCTACACCTTC.

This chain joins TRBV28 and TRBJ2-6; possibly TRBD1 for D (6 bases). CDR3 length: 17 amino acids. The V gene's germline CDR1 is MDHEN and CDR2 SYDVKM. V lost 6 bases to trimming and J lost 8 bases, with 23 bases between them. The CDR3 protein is CASRGATDPRGSNVLTF. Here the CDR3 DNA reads TGTGCCAGCAGGGGGGCGACAGACCCTAGGGGGTCCAACGTCCTGACTTTC.

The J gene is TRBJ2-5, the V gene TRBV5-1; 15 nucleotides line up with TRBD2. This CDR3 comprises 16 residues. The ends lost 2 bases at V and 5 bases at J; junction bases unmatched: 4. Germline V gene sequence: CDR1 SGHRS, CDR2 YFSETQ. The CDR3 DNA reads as TGCGCCAGCAGCTTCGGACTAGCGGGAGGGACGGAGACCCAGTACTTC. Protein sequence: CASSFGLAGGTETQYF.

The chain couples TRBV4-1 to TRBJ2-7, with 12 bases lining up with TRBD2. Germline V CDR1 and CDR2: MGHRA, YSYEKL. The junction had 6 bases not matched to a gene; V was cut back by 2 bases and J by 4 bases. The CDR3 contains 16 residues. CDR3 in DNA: TGCGCCAGCAGCCAACCCACTAGCGGGAGGTTGTACGAGCAGTACTTC. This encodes CASSQPTSGRLYEQYF.